These T cell receptor beta chains were read from a single sample in a study of vaccination and CD4 T cells after COVID-19. TCRdb reprocessed the PCR reads via MiXCR and lists one record per CDR3 protein. The top ten clones hold 10% to 15% of a sample with fewer than 15,000 distinct CDR3 sequences, about two fifths of them seen once. Their antigens remain unidentified. The specimen sequenced was CD4+ T cells from blood, cultured in vitro. The receptors come from a human donor who had recovered from COVID-19. Both conserved end residues are part of each CDR3. The D gene is left open where the match is weak. Expanded clones get a size class; other rows say once, few or many, or leave the size out.

V gene,J gene,D gene,clone size,CDR3 protein,CDR3 DNA
TRBV20-1,TRBJ2-5,-,few,CSATRIQETQYF,TGCAGTGCTACGAGAATCCAAGAGACCCAGTACTTC
TRBV7-2,TRBJ2-3,TRBD2,-,CASSLAPAGSTDTQYF,TGTGCCAGCAGCTTAGCCCCAGCGGGGAGCACAGATACGCAGTATTTT
TRBV7-6,TRBJ2-1,-,-,CASSLEGTQANEQFF,TGTGCCAGCAGCTTAGAAGGGACTCAGGCTAATGAGCAGTTCTTC
TRBV5-4,TRBJ2-1,-,-,CASSTARNEQFF,TGTGCCAGCAGCACAGCCCGTAATGAGCAGTTCTTC
TRBV20-1,TRBJ1-2,-,few,CSARVLPGVGYTF,TGCAGTGCTAGGGTTCTGCCGGGGGTAGGCTACACCTTC
TRBV5-8,TRBJ1-2,-,-,CASSLLGGYTF,TGTGCCAGCAGCTTATTGGGTGGCTACACCTTC
TRBV12-3/TRBV12-4,TRBJ2-3,TRBD1,few,CATKQGAGADTQYF,TGTGCCACCAAACAGGGGGCAGGTGCAGATACGCAGTATTTT
TRBV6-5,TRBJ1-2,TRBD1,-,CASSYEGLGGYTF,TGTGCCAGCAGTTACGAGGGCCTAGGGGGCTACACCTTT
TRBV6-2/TRBV6-3,TRBJ2-1,TRBD2,few,CASSYSGSYNEQFF,TGTGCCAGCAGTTATAGCGGGAGCTACAATGAGCAGTTCTTC
TRBV27,TRBJ2-7,-,few,CASSSRQEGYEQYF,TGTGCCAGCAGTTCCCGACAGGAAGGGTACGAGCAGTACTTC
TRBV7-2,TRBJ2-2,TRBD1,-,CASARDRAGTGELFF,TGTGCCAGCGCGCGAGACAGGGCGGGCACCGGGGAGCTGTTTTTT
TRBV29-1,TRBJ1-1,-,-,CSVVGPLGGNTEAFF,TGCAGCGTTGTAGGACCCCTCGGGGGGAACACTGAAGCTTTCTTT
TRBV20-1,TRBJ1-6,-,-,CSTRKEGGNSPLHF,TGCAGTACTAGAAAGGAGGGGGGGAATTCACCCCTCCACTTT
TRBV7-2,TRBJ2-5,-,-,CASSLKGPQETQYF,TGTGCCAGCAGCTTAAAGGGACCACAAGAGACCCAGTACTTC
TRBV20-1,TRBJ1-1,-,few,CSASRGQGRVNTEAFF,TGCAGTGCTAGTCGTGGCCAGGGAAGGGTGAACACTGAAGCTTTCTTT
TRBV20-1,TRBJ1-2,-,few,CSAASRQALSLEYGYTF,TGCAGTGCGGCTTCTCGACAGGCCCTGTCGCTGGAGTATGGCTACACCTTC
TRBV30,TRBJ2-2,TRBD1,few,CAWNPSRGRGLILGKSGELFF,TGTGCCTGGAACCCCAGTAGGGGCAGGGGGTTAATCCTGGGGAAGAGCGGGGAGCTGTTTTTT
TRBV19,TRBJ1-2,-,few,CASSSLLEGLLRGYTF,TGTGCCAGTAGTTCTCTATTGGAGGGCCTCTTGCGGGGCTACACCTTC
TRBV20-1,TRBJ2-6,-,-,CSARGIGVSGANVLTF,TGCAGTGCTAGAGGTATAGGGGTCTCTGGGGCCAACGTCCTGACTTTC
TRBV29-1,TRBJ1-1,TRBD1,-,CSVSGGIGNTEAFF,TGCAGCGTTTCAGGGGGCATTGGGAACACTGAAGCTTTCTTT
TRBV29-1,TRBJ2-1,-,-,CSALLVSYNEQFF,TGCAGCGCCTTACTAGTTTCCTACAATGAGCAGTTCTTC
TRBV7-8,TRBJ2-7,TRBD2,-,CASSSAGNPENEQYF,TGTGCCAGCAGCTCAGCGGGAAATCCAGAGAACGAGCAGTACTTC
TRBV2,TRBJ1-2,-,few,CASSELGRAYGYTF,TGTGCCAGCAGTGAACTCGGCAGGGCCTATGGCTACACCTTC
TRBV6-1,TRBJ1-1,-,-,CASTPGGLRTEAFF,TGTGCCAGCACCCCGGGGGGCTTGAGAACTGAAGCTTTCTTT
TRBV7-9,TRBJ2-7,-,once,CASSLARQSYEQYF,TGTGCCAGCAGCTTAGCGCGACAGTCATACGAGCAGTACTTC
TRBV19,TRBJ2-2,-,-,CASRIQTSNTGELFF,TGTGCCAGTAGGATCCAAACTTCGAACACCGGGGAGCTGTTTTTT
TRBV6-1,TRBJ2-5,-,-,CASSEAGETQYF,TGTGCCAGCAGTGAAGCGGGGGAGACCCAGTACTTC
TRBV7-8,TRBJ2-3,TRBD1,few,CASSLAGTGVVDTQYF,TGTGCCAGCAGCTTAGCCGGGACAGGGGTAGTCGATACGCAGTATTTT
TRBV27,TRBJ1-5,-,few,CASRSTLSWGNQPQHF,TGTGCCAGTAGAAGCACACTGTCCTGGGGGAATCAGCCCCAGCATTTT
TRBV29-1,TRBJ2-5,-,-,CSGNPGALETQYF,TGCAGCGGTAACCCAGGGGCTCTAGAGACCCAGTACTTC
TRBV10-3,TRBJ1-2,TRBD1,few,CAISEDLTGVGYGYTF,TGTGCCATCAGTGAGGACCTCACAGGGGTAGGGTATGGCTACACCTTC
TRBV6-1,TRBJ1-3,-,once,CASPPHKTGNTIYF,TGTGCCAGCCCCCCACACAAGACTGGAAACACCATATATTTT
TRBV4-1,TRBJ1-1,-,few,CASSQDGAVFASTEAFF,TGCGCCAGCAGCCAAGATGGAGCGGTCTTCGCTTCCACTGAAGCTTTCTTT
TRBV2,TRBJ2-7,-,-,CASSEETVSYEQYF,TGTGCCAGCAGTGAAGAAACGGTCTCCTACGAGCAGTACTTC
TRBV6-1,TRBJ2-4,TRBD1,-,CASSASRGQGAELAKNIQYF,TGTGCCAGCAGTGCCTCTAGGGGACAGGGGGCCGAGTTAGCCAAAAACATTCAGTACTTC
TRBV5-1,TRBJ1-6,-,-,CASSQTGTHYSPLHF,TGCGCCAGCAGCCAAACCGGGACACATTATTCACCCCTCCACTTT
TRBV2,TRBJ2-7,TRBD2,few,CASSVGSGRTYEQYF,TGTGCCAGCAGCGTAGGGAGCGGGAGAACGTACGAGCAGTACTTC
TRBV20-1,TRBJ2-2,-,-,CSARGGGRNTGELFF,TGCAGTGCTAGAGGGGGTGGGCGGAACACCGGGGAGCTGTTTTTT
TRBV20-1,TRBJ2-3,TRBD1,few,CSTMPGTGPDTQYF,TGCAGTACCATGCCAGGGACAGGGCCAGATACGCAGTATTTT
TRBV28,TRBJ1-5,-,-,CASSLMGQPQHF,TGTGCCAGCAGTTTAATGGGTCAGCCCCAGCATTTT
TRBV11-2,TRBJ2-2,TRBD2,-,CASSRDRREGGGELFF,TGTGCCAGCAGCCGCGATCGGCGGGAGGGAGGCGGGGAGCTGTTTTTT